These T cell receptor beta chains were read from a single sample in a study of T cells in localized non-small cell lung cancer. TCRdb's table, derived via immunoSEQ multiplex PCR, lists solely in-frame clones and lacks some. The table records 75,000 to 80,000 clones, approximately 80% of them present only once. The specimen was peripheral blood, collected before any cancer treatment. The source of these receptors is a female donor older than 55 with stage I lung adenocarcinoma. Each CDR3 is given with its conserved first and last residue. A D gene is named only where the DNA matches it firmly. Where a row states a size, it is once, few, many or the class of an expanded clone; other rows omit it.

.,TRBJ2-2,13,TRBV30,.,TGTGCCTGGGGCCTACTAAGGGCCGGGGAGCTGTTTTTT,CAWGLLRAGELFF
.,TRBJ1-1,15,TRBV6-5,.,TGTGCCAGCAGCACACAGGTTCCTAGGAACACTGAAGCTTTCTTT,CASSTQVPRNTEAFF
.,TRBJ1-3,14,TRBV7-9,.,TGTGCCAGCAGTTCGGATCTCTCTGGAAACACCATATATTTT,CASSSDLSGNTIYF
.,TRBJ1-2,13,TRBV7-8,few,TGTGCCAGCAGCATCGACAGCGCCTATGGCTACACCTTC,CASSIDSAYGYTF
TRBD2,TRBJ2-7,17,TRBV5-1,.,TGCGCCAGCAGCTTGTATCGGACTAGCGGGGGGTCCTACGAGCAGTACTTC,CASSLYRTSGGSYEQYF
.,TRBJ1-3,12,TRBV11-3,.,TGTGCCAGCAGCTTACATACTGGAGCCATATATTTT,CASSLHTGAIYF
.,TRBJ2-3,16,TRBV28,.,TGTGCCAGCAGTTTAGGGGTTGTCTCTAGCACAGATACGCAGTATTTT,CASSLGVVSSTDTQYF
TRBD1,TRBJ2-2,14,TRBV15,.,TGTGCCACCAGCAGGACAGGGAAGGTGGGGGAGCTGTTTTTT,CATSRTGKVGELFF
TRBD1,TRBJ1-5,15,TRBV19,.,TGTGCCAGTAGTATAGTCCGACAGGGGAATCAGCCCCAGCATTTT,CASSIVRQGNQPQHF
.,TRBJ1-5,15,TRBV25-1,.,TGTGCCAGCAGTGACGCACAAGGTAGCAATCAGCCCCAGCATTTT,CASSDAQGSNQPQHF
.,TRBJ1-3,15,TRBV5-8,.,TGTGCCAGCAGCTTTCAGGTCTTCTCTGGAAACACCATATATTTT,CASSFQVFSGNTIYF
.,TRBJ2-2,16,TRBV11-3,.,TGTGCCAGCAGCTCAATCTCGTCCACGAACACCGGGGAGCTGTTTTTT,CASSSISSTNTGELFF
TRBD2,TRBJ2-2,19,TRBV5-6,.,TGTGCCAGCAGCTTGGAGCTAGCGGGGGGATATACGAACACCGGGGAGCTGTTTTTT,CASSLELAGGYTNTGELFF
TRBD1,TRBJ1-2,13,TRBV12-5,.,TGTGCTAGTGGCCCGACAGGGAACTATGGCTACACCTTC,CASGPTGNYGYTF
.,TRBJ1-3,16,TRBV4-1,.,TGCGCCAGCAGCCAAGGCCGAGGACCGTCTGGAAACACCATATATTTT,CASSQGRGPSGNTIYF
.,TRBJ1-6,15,TRBV7-9,.,TGTGCCAGCAGCTTAGACTCCCCGGTTAATTCACCCCTCCACTTT,CASSLDSPVNSPLHF
.,TRBJ1-1,15,TRBV6-5,few,TGTGCCAGCAGTGTTCCGGGAACTCCGAACACTGAAGCTTTCTTT,CASSVPGTPNTEAFF
.,TRBJ2-7,11,TRBV6-5,.,TGTGCCAGCAGTACAATCTACGAGCAGTACTTC,CASSTIYEQYF
.,TRBJ1-1,11,TRBV29-1,.,TGCAGCGTTGACGGCTATTCCGAAGCTTTCTTT,CSVDGYSEAFF
.,TRBJ1-4,13,TRBV10-2,few,TGCGCCAGCAGTGAGACGTTAGGTTCTAAACTGTTTTTT,CASSETLGSKLFF
.,TRBJ1-2,13,TRBV7-2,.,TGTGCCAGCAGCTTAGGATACAACTATGGCTACACCTTC,CASSLGYNYGYTF
TRBD2,TRBJ2-2,18,TRBV7-2,.,TGTGCCAGCAGCTTAGTACTAGCGGGGGGGACGAACACCGGGGAGCTGTTTTTT,CASSLVLAGGTNTGELFF
.,TRBJ2-3,15,TRBV4-1,few,TGCGCCAGCAGCCAAGATCACGCAGGGCGGAATACGCAGTATTTT,CASSQDHAGRNTQYF
TRBD1,TRBJ1-5,15,TRBV7-3,.,TGTGCCAGCAGCCCCCAGGGGGCGGTGAATCAGCCCCAGCATTTT,CASSPQGAVNQPQHF
.,TRBJ1-2,13,TRBV27,.,TGTGCCAGCAAATCCACAGCTCACTATGGCTACACCTTC,CASKSTAHYGYTF
TRBD1,TRBJ1-1,15,TRBV15,.,TGTGCCACCAGCAGAGGGGACAGGTGGAACACTGAAGCTTTCTTT,CATSRGDRWNTEAFF
.,TRBJ1-1,15,TRBV12-5,.,TGTGCTAGTGGTTTGGAGGGCACCGGATTAGAAGAAGCTTTCTTT,CASGLEGTGLEEAFF
.,TRBJ2-1,15,TRBV5-1,.,TGCGCCAGCAGCCCTCCCCTGGACAGCTACAATGAGCAGTTCTTC,CASSPPLDSYNEQFF
.,TRBJ1-1,14,TRBV6-5,.,TGTGCCAGCAGTTACTCGGGGGGGGACACTGAAGCTTTCTTT,CASSYSGGDTEAFF
TRBD1,TRBJ1-2,13,TRBV6-5,.,TGTGCCAGCAGGTTTGACAGGGGGTATGGCTACACCTTC,CASRFDRGYGYTF
.,TRBJ2-7,13,TRBV7-9,.,TGTGCCAGCAGCTTAGGCCCCCTAAAGGTACAGTACTTC,CASSLGPLKVQYF
.,TRBJ2-7,15,TRBV6-5,few,TGTGCCAGCAGTTACGGGCAACAGCCTACCTACGAGCAGTACTTC,CASSYGQQPTYEQYF
.,TRBJ2-1,16,TRBV9,.,TGTGCCAGCAGCCCAAGAGGGGGGGGTTCCTACAATGAGCAGTTCTTC,CASSPRGGGSYNEQFF
.,TRBJ2-7,16,TRBV28,.,TGTGCCAGCACCCCCATATGGGGGACCGACATCTACGAGCAGTACTTC,CASTPIWGTDIYEQYF
.,TRBJ1-2,13,TRBV28,once,TGTGCCAGCTTGGGCGTTCGTCCTGGCGGCTACACCTTC,CASLGVRPGGYTF
.,TRBJ2-5,15,TRBV5-1,.,TGCGCCAGCAGCTTGGCGCCAGGATCCCCGGAGACCCAGTACTTC,CASSLAPGSPETQYF
TRBD1,TRBJ2-2,14,TRBV2,.,TGTGCCAGCATTAGTACAGGGGTGGCCGGGGAGCTGTTTTTT,CASISTGVAGELFF
.,TRBJ2-4,15,TRBV25-1,.,TGTGCCGAAGAGGTTAAAAACCAAGCCAAAAACATTCAGTACTTC,CAEEVKNQAKNIQYF
.,TRBJ1-3,15,TRBV5-6,.,TGTGCCAGCAGCTTGGCTGGTTTCTCTGGAAACACCATATATTTT,CASSLAGFSGNTIYF
.,TRBJ2-1,11,TRBV6-6,.,TGTGCCAGCACAGGGCGCAATGAGCAGTTCTTC,CASTGRNEQFF
.,TRBJ2-1,13,TRBV18,.,TGTGCCAGCTCACCCAAGGGCCAGGGTGAGCAGTTCTTC,CASSPKGQGEQFF